The sequence of this T cell receptor beta chain was determined in a study of blood T cell repertoires in COVID-19. For the study at large: The origin of the acute and convalescent COVID-19 samples was the United States, Italy and Spain. PBMCs, B-cell-depleted T cells, or T cells were the source of the cDNA or gDNA that made up the material.

This clone was seen a handful of times. Original processing notes: How many nucleated cells were present was estimated from reference gene primer amplification. Repertoires were generated with immunoSEQ multiplex PCR, while TCRdb's copy carries only in-frame clones and drops some. From that table come the V and J calls and clone size; the DNA was used to work out D and trimming. The table has roughly 260,000 clones, around 89% seen once; the top ten hold 3.7%. With 5 bases clipped from V and 7 bases from J, the junction kept 11 bases outside the gene matches. The CDR3 covers 15 residues. Germline V gene data show CDR1 as PRHDT and CDR2 as FYEKMQ (reference sequence).

This receptor was obtained from a woman between 35 and 50 years old with acute or convalescent COVID-19. The specimen sequenced was peripheral blood. The chain employs TRBV13 and TRBJ1-2, with 9 bases identical to TRBD1. Written as DNA, the CDR3 is TGTGCCAGCAGCGGGAAGACAGGGGGGTTAGGTGGCTACACCTTC. Its translation is CASSGKTGGLGGYTF.